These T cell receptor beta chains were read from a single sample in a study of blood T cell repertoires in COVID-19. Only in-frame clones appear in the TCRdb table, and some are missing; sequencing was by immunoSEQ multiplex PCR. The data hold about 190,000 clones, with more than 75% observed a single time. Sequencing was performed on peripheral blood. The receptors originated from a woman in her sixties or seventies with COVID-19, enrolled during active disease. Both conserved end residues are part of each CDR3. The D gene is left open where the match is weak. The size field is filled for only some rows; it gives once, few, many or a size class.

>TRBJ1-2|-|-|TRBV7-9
TGTGCCAGCAGCTTAATTTCAGGCCCAAACTATGGCTACACCTTC
CASSLISGPNYGYTF
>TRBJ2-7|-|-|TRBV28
TGTGCCAGCACCCCCCAGGCAGCCAGGGACTACGAGCAGTACTTC
CASTPQAARDYEQYF
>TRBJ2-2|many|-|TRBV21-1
TGTGCCAGCAGCGTGGAGGGTTCTCGCACCGGGGAGCTGTTTTTT
CASSVEGSRTGELFF
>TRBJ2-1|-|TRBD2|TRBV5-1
TGCGCCAGCAGCTTGGCTAAGACTAGCGGGAAGTACAATGAGCAGTTCTTC
CASSLAKTSGKYNEQFF
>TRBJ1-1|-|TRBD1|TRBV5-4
TGTGCCAGCAGCATAGGGGGCGCGACGACTGAAGCTTTCTTT
CASSIGGATTEAFF
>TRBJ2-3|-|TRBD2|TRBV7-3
TGTGCCAGCAGCCAGAACGCGGGAGGCACAGATACGCAGTATTTT
CASSQNAGGTDTQYF
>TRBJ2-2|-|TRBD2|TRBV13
TGTGCCAGCAGCTTAAGGGTGTGGCGGGAGGCGAACACCGGGGAGCTGTTTTTT
CASSLRVWREANTGELFF
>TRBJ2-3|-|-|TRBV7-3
TGTGCCAGCAGCTTTCGGGAGTCGGATACGCAGTATTTT
CASSFRESDTQYF
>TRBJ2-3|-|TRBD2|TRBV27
TGTGCCAGCAGTTGGAGGACTAGCAGATACACAGATACGCAGTATTTT
CASSWRTSRYTDTQYF
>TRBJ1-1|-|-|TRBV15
TGTGCCACCAGCAGAAACCTAGGGGTCCTGGTCGAGGACACTGAAGCTTTCTTT
CATSRNLGVLVEDTEAFF
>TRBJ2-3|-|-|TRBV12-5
TGTGCTAGCGCAGGGGGCACAGATACGCAGTATTTT
CASAGGTDTQYF
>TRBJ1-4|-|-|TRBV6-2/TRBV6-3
TGTGCCAGCAGTTATCAAGGAGATGAAAAACTGTTTTTT
CASSYQGDEKLFF
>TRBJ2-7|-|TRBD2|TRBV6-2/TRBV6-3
TGTGCCAGCAGCCCAAAAGGAGCGGGAGGGGGCTACGAGCAGTACTTC
CASSPKGAGGGYEQYF
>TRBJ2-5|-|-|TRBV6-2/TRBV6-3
TGTGCCAGCAGTTACAGCCACCAAGAGACCCAGTACTTC
CASSYSHQETQYF
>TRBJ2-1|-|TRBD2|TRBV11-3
TGTGCCAGCAGCTTAGAAGGCGGGGGGAACAATGAGCAGTTCTTC
CASSLEGGGNNEQFF
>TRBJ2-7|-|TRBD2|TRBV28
TGTGCCAGCAGTTTATCCGGGGGGGCTAGAGGTTACTACGAGCAGTACTTC
CASSLSGGARGYYEQYF
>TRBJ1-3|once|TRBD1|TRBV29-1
TGCAGCGCAGCCGGCCGACAGGGCTCTGGAAACACCATATATTTT
CSAAGRQGSGNTIYF
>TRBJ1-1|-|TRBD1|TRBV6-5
TGTGCCAGCAGCCACAGGGGGCCGGGGGCTGAAGCTTTCTTT
CASSHRGPGAEAFF
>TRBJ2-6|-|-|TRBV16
TGTGCCAGCAGCCAATCTCTGGCTCCTGGGGCCAACGTCCTGACTTTC
CASSQSLAPGANVLTF
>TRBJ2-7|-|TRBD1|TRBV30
TGTGCCTGGACCAAACAGGGGGCCAGCGGGCAGCCGACTTTCTACTTC
CAWTKQGASGQPTFYF
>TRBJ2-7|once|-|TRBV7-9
TGTGCCAGCAGTAGAGGTACTACCTACGAGCAGTACTTC
CASSRGTTYEQYF
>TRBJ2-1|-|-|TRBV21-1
TGTGCCAGCAGCAAAGGGAGAAGAGGACAGGGGTCCTACAATGAGCAGTTCTTC
CASSKGRRGQGSYNEQFF
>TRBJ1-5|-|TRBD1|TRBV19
TGTGCCAGTAGGACAACAGGGGGCAATGATCAGCCCCAGCATTTT
CASRTTGGNDQPQHF